These 5 T cell receptor beta chains share one sample of origin, sequenced in a study of cytomegalovirus exposure and HLA in healthy donors. The PCR made use of 60 Vbeta and 13 Jbeta primers. TCRdb keeps only in-frame clones here, not all; method: immunoSEQ multiplex PCR. In the table there are around 99,000 clones, approximately 63% of which are singletons. The sequenced material came from PBMCs. These receptors all stem from a woman younger than 45 in good health and CMV-seronegative.

This clone was detected a few times. This sequence joins TRBV28 and TRBJ2-7; possibly TRBD1 for D (5 bases). The germline CDR1 and CDR2 sequences are MDHEN and SYDVKM. The CDR3 is 17 residues long. V was clipped by 3 bases and J by 5 bases, with 23 bases between them. The CDR3 sequence is CASSFSGSAGILHEQYF. The CDR3 DNA reads as TGTGCCAGCAGTTTCTCAGGTTCGGCAGGGATCCTTCACGAGCAGTACTTC.

A remark on this clone: The junction shows a germline mismatch at one end, possibly a read error. The gene calls are TRBV6-1 and TRBJ2-7; the D gene is possibly TRBD2 (5 bases). The CDR3 spans 13 residues. Germline V gene sequence: CDR1 MNHNS, CDR2 SASEGT. CDR3 in amino acids: CASSQASGYEQYF. The CDR3 nucleotides read TGTGCCAGCAGTCAAGCGAGCGGTTACGAGCAGTACTTC.

The rearrangement uses TRBV28 and TRBJ1-2, with D possibly being TRBD1 (5 bases). This CDR3 contains 14 residues. Germline CDR1 is MDHEN and CDR2 is SYDVKM. Trimming removed 6 bases from V and 8 bases from J, with 19 bases in between. DNA of the CDR3: TGTGCCAGCAGGCCGGGGGATCCCGGGAGAGGCTACACCTTC. Protein: CASRPGDPGRGYTF.

V gene TRBV15 combines with J gene TRBJ1-1, with 8 bases aligning to TRBD1. CDR1 LNHNV and CDR2 YYDKDF come from the germline V gene (reference sequence). With 3 bases clipped from V and 7 bases from J, the junction kept 7 bases outside the gene matches. The CDR3 loop spans 14 amino acids. The CDR3 sequence: CATSSRTGRDEAFF. The CDR3 bases are TGTGCCACCAGCAGCCGGACAGGGAGGGATGAAGCTTTCTTT.

This chain connects TRBV7-9 to TRBJ2-7; 10 bases map to TRBD1. Germline-derived CDR1 and CDR2 are SEHNR and FQNEAQ (reference sequence). The CDR3 runs 15 residues. Trimming took 3 bases from V and 2 from J; bases not matched to a gene: 4. CDR3 protein: CASSFWDRGPYEQYF. The CDR3 DNA follows: TGTGCCAGCAGCTTTTGGGACAGGGGACCCTACGAGCAGTACTTC.